This T cell receptor (beta chain) appears in the sequencing data of a study of a mutant IDH1 vaccine in newly diagnosed glioma. Study in general: Patients' prior therapy spanned radiotherapy, temozolomide, or both; most underwent both.

CDR3 length: 16 amino acids. Germline assignment: CDR1 SGHTS and CDR2 YDEGEE. Trimming took 4 bases from V and 6 from J; bases not matched to a gene: 14. Described time point: baseline, week 1 (first vaccination visit). Sample treatment: pre-vaccination baseline after standard-of-care therapy. Donors had new IDH1-mutant astrocytomas of WHO grade 3 or 4 (ATRX-lost). Whole-study findings and limits: Any relationship between pseudoprogression and changes in top peripheral T cell clonotypes seemed absent.

This clone was picked up a small number of times. No antigen is known for it. Produced via immunoSEQ multiplex PCR; TCRdb's table is partial and in-frame only. Among around 50,000 clones listed, roughly 90% were seen once. The rearrangement uses TRBV5-8 and TRBJ2-7; 9 bases are shared with TRBD2. This specimen consisted of PBMCs, obtained from a glioma patient treated with radiotherapy, temozolomide or both. The origin of this receptor is a man aged 40-50 years with glioma. CDR3 nucleotides: TGTGCCAGCAGCGCAGGGCGGGGGGGCGCAAATTCCGAGCAGTACTTC. As protein: CASSAGRGGANSEQYF.